This TCR beta chain was identified during a study of blood T cell repertoires in COVID-19. Across the study: Some COVID-19 samples were acute and others convalescent; all came from the United States, Italy and Spain. Nucleic acid was either cDNA or gDNA, and it came from T cells, B-cell-depleted T cells, or PBMCs.

Germline lookup yields CDR1 SGHRS and CDR2 YFSETQ. J was trimmed by 5 bases and V by 4 bases; bases with no gene match: 9. This CDR3 has 16 residues. The authors' processing: Quantification of nucleated cells was approximated via reference gene primer amplification. Libraries were prepared by immunoSEQ multiplex PCR; TCRdb keeps only in-frame clonotypes and omits some of them. V and J calls and clone size come straight from that table; D and trimming were deduced from the DNA. The data contain tens of thousands of clones, 81% of them seen just once; the ten biggest clones take up under 30%. The chain combines TRBV5-1 with TRBJ2-7; TRBD2 aligns across 13 bases. Sequencing was done on a sample of peripheral blood. The TCR comes from a woman at least 80 years old with active or convalescent COVID-19. This chain's CDR3 is CASSDQTSGGLDEQYF. The CDR3, as DNA: TGCGCCAGCAGCGACCAGACTAGCGGGGGGCTTGACGAGCAGTACTTC. The full variable domain, completed using reference TRBV5-1 and TRBJ2-7, is KAGVTQTPRYLIKTRGQQVTLSCSPISGHRSVSWYQQTPGQGLQFLFEYFSETQRNKGNFPGRFSGRQFSNSRSEMNVSTLELGDSALYLCASSDQTSGGLDEQYFGPGTRLTVT.